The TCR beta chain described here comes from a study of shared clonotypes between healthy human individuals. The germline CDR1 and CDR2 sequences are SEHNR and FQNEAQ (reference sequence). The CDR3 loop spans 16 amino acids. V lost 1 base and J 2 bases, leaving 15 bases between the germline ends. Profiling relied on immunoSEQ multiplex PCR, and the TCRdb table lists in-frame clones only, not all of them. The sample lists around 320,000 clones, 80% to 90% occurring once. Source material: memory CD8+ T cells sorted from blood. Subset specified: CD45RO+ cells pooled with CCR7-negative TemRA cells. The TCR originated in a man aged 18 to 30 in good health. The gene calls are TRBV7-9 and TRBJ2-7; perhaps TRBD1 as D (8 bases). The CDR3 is CASSLEGGTGPYEQYF. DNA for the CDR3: TGTGCCAGCAGCTTAGAGGGAGGGACAGGTCCCTACGAGCAGTACTTC.